Listed below are T cell receptor beta chains from one sample, sequenced in a study of response to subunit inactivated influenza vaccine. TCRdb re-called the RT-PCR reads with MiXCR, one entry per CDR3 protein. The sample has more than 450,000 distinct CDR3 sequences; about 7.6% are singletons. The sequenced sample was PBMCs from blood, obtained roughly 24 months after vaccination. These receptors all come from a man between 50 and 69 years old who received an inactivated influenza vaccine. Each CDR3 is given with its conserved first and last residue. The D gene is left open where the match is weak. Clone size appears in some rows only: once, few, many, or a class for an expanded clone.

V gene	J gene	CDR3 length	D gene	clone size	CDR3 DNA	CDR3 protein
TRBV18	TRBJ1-2	14	-	-	TGTGCCAGCTCACCCTCACCTATTTATCGCGGTTACACCTTC	CASSPSPIYRGYTF
TRBV5-1	TRBJ2-7	13	-	few	TGCGCCAGCAGCTTGGCCGTCGGTTACGAGCAGTACTTC	CASSLAVGYEQYF
TRBV3-1	TRBJ1-5	13	-	many	TGTGCCAGCAGCCAGCAGAGAGGCCAGCCCCAGCATTTT	CASSQQRGQPQHF
TRBV6-2/TRBV6-3	TRBJ2-7	16	-	-	TGTGCCAGCAGTTACTCTTCCGGGGCTGAGGACTACGAGCAGTACTTC	CASSYSSGAEDYEQYF
TRBV20-1	TRBJ2-7	11	-	-	TGCAGTGCTAGAAGGGAATACGAGCAGTACTTC	CSARREYEQYF
TRBV5-1	TRBJ2-4	13	-	few	TGCGCCAGCAGCTTGGCCCGAGAAAACATTCAGTACTTC	CASSLARENIQYF
TRBV18	TRBJ2-3	14	-	-	TGTGCCAGCTCACATGGAGCTAGCACAGATACGCAGTATTTT	CASSHGASTDTQYF
TRBV3-1	TRBJ1-5	14	-	many	TGTGCCAGCAGCCCGACCGGGGGTGGTCAGCCCCAGCATTTT	CASSPTGGGQPQHF
TRBV24-1	TRBJ2-1	16	-	-	TGTGCCACCAGTGATTCGGTTTTAGGGGGAGTGAATCAGCAGTTCTTC	CATSDSVLGGVNQQFF
TRBV6-5	TRBJ1-3	16	-	few	TGTGCCAGCAGTTACGGTCTGGGGAGCTCTGGAAACACCATATATTTT	CASSYGLGSSGNTIYF
TRBV6-1	TRBJ1-3	19	-	-	TGTGCCAGCATCCCCGGAGTCGACGGCGGGAGGATGTCTGGAAACACCATATATTTT	CASIPGVDGGRMSGNTIYF
TRBV4-3	TRBJ2-7	15	-	many	TGCGCCAGCAGCCAAGAGATCGTGGGGGCGTACGAGCAGTACTTC	CASSQEIVGAYEQYF
TRBV7-9	TRBJ2-1	16	-	-	TGTGCCAGCAGCAAACTCGGGCTAGTGACCTACAATGAGCAGTTCTTC	CASSKLGLVTYNEQFF
TRBV9	TRBJ2-1	14	-	few	TGTGCCAGCAGCGTAGGACAAGCGCAAAATGAGCAGTTCTTC	CASSVGQAQNEQFF
TRBV28	TRBJ2-7	15	-	once	TGTGCCAGCAGTTTGTCGGCCTTAGGCATATTTGAGCAGTACTTC	CASSLSALGIFEQYF
TRBV7-2	TRBJ2-7	16	TRBD2	-	TGTGCCAGCAGCTTAGCGTGGGGAGGGAGCTCCTACGAGCAGTACTTC	CASSLAWGGSSYEQYF
TRBV6-5	TRBJ2-2	15	TRBD2	-	TGTGCCAGCAGTTACGCGGGGGGGGACACCGGGGAGCTGTTTTTT	CASSYAGGDTGELFF
TRBV12-3/TRBV12-4	TRBJ2-2	12	-	-	TGTGCCAGCAGTTCAGGGCTCGGGGAGCTGTTTTTT	CASSSGLGELFF
TRBV20-1	TRBJ1-2	14	TRBD1	few	TGCAGTGCTTTTTCCGGGACAGCGAACTATGGCTACACCTTC	CSAFSGTANYGYTF
TRBV15	TRBJ2-3	14	-	few	TGTGCCACCAGCAGAGTCGGGAGCACAGATACGCAGTATTTT	CATSRVGSTDTQYF
TRBV20-1	TRBJ1-5	14	-	many	TGCAGTGCTAGAGGAGAGCGGGGGCCTCAGCCCCAGCATTTT	CSARGERGPQPQHF
TRBV7-2	TRBJ2-5	12	-	many	TGTGCCAGCAGCCCAACTCGCGAGACCCAGTACTTC	CASSPTRETQYF
TRBV4-1	TRBJ2-1	15	-	few	TGCGCCAGCAGCCGTACCCTTACTACGGCAGATGAGCAGTTCTTC	CASSRTLTTADEQFF
TRBV7-9	TRBJ2-3	16	TRBD2	-	TGTGCCAGCAGCCAGAGCAGCCTAGCGGGAGCAGATACGCAGTATTTT	CASSQSSLAGADTQYF